What follows are 7 T cell receptor beta chains derived from one specimen sequenced in a study of T cells in Graves' hyperthyroidism and ophthalmopathy. Regions amplified from RNA transcripts were the TCR beta CDR3 regions. RT-PCR in the first round (using the HTBI primer set) targeted the TCR CDR3. One entry per CDR3 protein results from TCRdb running MiXCR on the multiplex PCR reads. Of around 600,000 distinct CDR3 sequences in the sample, 14% were seen once. Material for sequencing was blood. The receptors come from a woman between 18 and 29 years old with Graves' ophthalmopathy.

J is TRBJ2-1 and V is TRBV12-3 or TRBV12-4; tentatively, D is TRBD1 or TRBD2 (5 bases each). The ends were cut back, 5 bases at V and 5 bases at J, with 13 bases in the middle. CDR3 length: 14 amino acids. This CDR3 reads CASSPLGPNNEQFF. The CDR3 DNA follows: TGTGCCAGCAGTCCATTGGGACCTAACAATGAGCAGTTCTTC.

This rearrangement joins TRBV11-3 to TRBJ2-2; 9 bases align to TRBD1. V shed 7 bases and J 1 base; nucleotides not matched to a gene: 16. Germline loops: CDR1 SGHNT, CDR2 YENEEA. There are 19 residues in the CDR3. CDR3 protein: CASIRTGVGPVLNTGELFF. The DNA for the CDR3 is TGTGCCAGCATCAGGACAGGGGTGGGTCCGGTATTGAACACCGGGGAGCTGTTTTTT. The full variable domain, rest sourced from reference TRBV11-3 and TRBJ2-2, is EAGVVQSPRYKIIEKKQPVAFWCNPISGHNTLYWYLQNLGQGPELLIRYENEEAVDDSQLPKDRFSAERLKGVDSTLKIQPAELGDSAVYLCASIRTGVGPVLNTGELFFGEGSRLTVL.

In its sample, this clonotype was seen once. Possible read error: a much larger clone is one base away. The J gene is TRBJ2-7, the V gene TRBV30; the D is unclear. This CDR3 spans 12 amino acids. V lost 2 bases, J lost 6 bases, and 11 bases lay in between. CDR1 and CDR2 (germline): GTSNPN, SVGIG (reference sequence). The CDR3 DNA reads as TGTGCCTGGAGTCGCGGACGGAGCGAGCAGTACTTC. It codes for CAWSRGRSEQYF.

The chain recombines TRBV7-9 with TRBJ2-1; D remains unclear. This CDR3 is 15 amino acids long. V gave up 1 base and J gave up 8 bases, with 15 bases separating them. The V gene's germline CDR1 is SEHNR and CDR2 FQNEAQ (reference sequence). The CDR3 DNA follows: TGTGCCAGCAGCTTAGATGTAGGGTCGTCTCATGAGCAGTTCTTC. Its translation is CASSLDVGSSHEQFF. Full variable domain (missing parts from reference TRBV7-9 and TRBJ2-1): DTGVSQNPRHKITKRGQNVTFRCDPISEHNRLYWYRQTLGQGPEFLTYFQNEAQLEKSRLLSDRFSAERPKGSFSTLEIQRTEQGDSAMYLCASSLDVGSSHEQFFGPGTRLTVL.

This clonotype was detected many times. V usage is TRBV2 and J usage is TRBJ2-5; D is perhaps TRBD1 or TRBD2 (5 bases each). This CDR3 spans 13 amino acids. The germline V gene has CDR1 SNHLY and CDR2 FYNNEI. Trimming shortened V by 7 bases and J by 9 bases, and 18 bases separated the two germline ends. DNA for the CDR3: TGTGCCAGCACCTGGGACCCCTCTACGTCCCAGTACTTC. It encodes CASTWDPSTSQYF.

In this sample, this clonotype turned up a few times. This sequence joins TRBV4-2 and TRBJ2-7, with TRBD2 as a possible D gene (6 bases). Deletions cut 0 bases from V and 7 bases from J, with 19 bases between. Germline V gives CDR1 LGHNA, CDR2 YNFKEQ. This CDR3 has 16 amino acids. DNA for the CDR3: TGTGCCAGCAGCCAAGAGAGGACGGGAGCCCTAGGGGAGCAGTACTTC. Translated: CASSQERTGALGEQYF.

CDR3 in amino acids: CASSPGGGGQGYGYTF. In nucleotides, the CDR3 is TGTGCCAGCAGCCCGGGGGGAGGTGGACAGGGTTATGGCTACACCTTC. The chain carries TRBV6-1 and TRBJ1-2; 8 bases map to TRBD1. After removal of 6 bases from V and 5 bases from J, the junction contained 14 bases not matched to a gene. The CDR3 totals 16 residues. Germline lookup yields CDR1 MNHNS and CDR2 SASEGT.